This T cell receptor (beta chain) derives from a study of blood T cell dynamics during melanoma immunotherapy. Per the germline V gene, CDR1 is SGDLS and CDR2 is YYNGEE. The CDR3 contains 14 residues. V lost 4 bases, J lost 1 base, and 12 bases lay in between. Assay: immunoSEQ multiplex PCR; the TCRdb copy retains only in-frame clones and omits some. The sample lists 11,000 to 15,000 clones, 80% to 90% occurring once. Noted time point: week 3, after first cycle of checkpoint inhibitor. The sequence was collected from a human donor with melanoma. The chain employs TRBV9 and TRBJ2-7; D might be TRBD1 (5 bases). Sequenced material: blood, taken from a patient treated with checkpoint blockade. The chain's CDR3 is CASSSFTGSYEQYF. CDR3 sequence (DNA): TGTGCCAGCAGCTCCTTTACAGGATCCTACGAGCAGTACTTC.